The clone carrying this TCR beta chain was counted only a few times. These data belong to a study of T-cell reconstitution after alpha-beta-depleted transplantation in children. The germline V gene has CDR1 SGHRS and CDR2 YFSETQ. Losses at the gene ends were 4 bases for V and 6 bases for J; bases not matched to a gene: 10. CDR3 length: 16 residues. TCRbeta library construction was performed incorporating unique molecular identifiers. TCRdb re-called the PCR reads with MiXCR, one entry per CDR3 protein. The data show about 500,000 distinct CDR3 sequences, with about an eighth seen just once and roughly 15% held by the top ten.

The sequence was collected from a female patient aged 2-9 years who had a stem cell transplant for aplastic anemia, so the T cells may come from the graft donor. The chain employs TRBV5-1 and TRBJ2-1, with 10 bases fitting TRBD2. Sample: PBMCs, mostly from graft donor cells, taken 180 days after TCRalphabeta/CD19-depleted stem cell transplant. This CDR3 is CASSLRASGSGNEQFF. In nucleotides, the CDR3 is TGCGCCAGCAGCCTAAGGGCTAGCGGGAGTGGCAATGAGCAGTTCTTC.